This T cell receptor (beta chain) emerged from a study of T cells in Graves' hyperthyroidism and ophthalmopathy. This clonotype has at least ten counts. RNA transcripts yielded amplified TCR beta CDR3 regions. During a first-round RT-PCR of the TCR CDR3, the HTBI primer set was used. TCRdb passed the multiplex PCR reads through MiXCR, listing each CDR3 protein once. The sample shows hundreds of thousands of distinct CDR3 sequences, approximately 14% of them seen only once. The cohort's ophthalmopathy patients, a group with duration under 3 months, had a Clinical Activity Score of at least 3 and a NOSPECS grade of at least 4. V was shortened by 4 bases and J by 4 bases, with 10 bases between the two germline ends. CDR1 and CDR2 from the germline V gene are MNHEY and SVGAGI. The CDR3 loop spans 13 amino acids.

The receptor comes from a woman aged 40 to 55 with Graves' ophthalmopathy. This sequence joins TRBV6-5 and TRBJ1-1, with D unclear. The sequenced sample consisted of blood. The CDR3 protein is CASSSSWVTEAFF. The CDR3 nucleotides read TGTGCCAGCAGTTCTAGTTGGGTCACTGAAGCTTTCTTT.